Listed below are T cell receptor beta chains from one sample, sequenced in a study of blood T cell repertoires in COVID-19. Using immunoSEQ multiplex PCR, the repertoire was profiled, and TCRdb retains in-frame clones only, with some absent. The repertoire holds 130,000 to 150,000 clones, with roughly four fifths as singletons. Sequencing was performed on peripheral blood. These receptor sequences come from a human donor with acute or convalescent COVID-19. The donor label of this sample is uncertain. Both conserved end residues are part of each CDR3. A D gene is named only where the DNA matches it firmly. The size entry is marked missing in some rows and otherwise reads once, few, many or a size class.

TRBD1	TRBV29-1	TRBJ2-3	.	TGCAGCGTTGGGTCCGGGACAGGGGCGAGCACGGGCACAGATACGCAGTATTTT	CSVGSGTGASTGTDTQYF
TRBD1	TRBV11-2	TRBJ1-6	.	TGTGCCAGCAGCTTAGTAGGGGGCCATAATTCACCCCTCCACTTT	CASSLVGGHNSPLHF
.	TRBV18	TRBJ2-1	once	TGTGCCAGCTCGCCCCGGACGGGGGAAAATGAGCAGTTCTTC	CASSPRTGENEQFF
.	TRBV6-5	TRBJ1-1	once	TGTGCCAGCAGTTACGCACTTAATATGAACACTGAAGCTTTCTTT	CASSYALNMNTEAFF
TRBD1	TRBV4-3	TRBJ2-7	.	TGCGCCAGCAGCCAAGATCTCCCGGGACAGGGATTTTACGAGCAGTACTTC	CASSQDLPGQGFYEQYF
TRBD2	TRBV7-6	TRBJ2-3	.	TGTGCCAGCAGCTCTCTGGGTAGCGGGGACTCTAGCACAGATACGCAGTATTTT	CASSSLGSGDSSTDTQYF
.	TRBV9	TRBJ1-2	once	TGTGCCAGCAGCGTAGCAGGGAACCCCTATGGCTACACCTTC	CASSVAGNPYGYTF
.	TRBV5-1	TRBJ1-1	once	TGCGCCAGCAGCTGGGCGGACAGCCCTTACGTGAACACTGAAGCTTTCTTT	CASSWADSPYVNTEAFF
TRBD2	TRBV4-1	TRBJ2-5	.	TGCGCCAGCAGCCAACTTAGCGGGGGGGCAGGTGAGACCCAGTACTTC	CASSQLSGGAGETQYF
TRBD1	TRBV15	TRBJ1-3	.	TGTGCCACCAGCAGAAAAACTCCCGGGACAGGGGACTCTGGAAACACCATATATTTT	CATSRKTPGTGDSGNTIYF
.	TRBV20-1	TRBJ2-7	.	TGCAGTGCTAGCCGTACGGGCGAGCAGTACTTC	CSASRTGEQYF
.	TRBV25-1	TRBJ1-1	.	TGTGCCAGAACATTAGTCTGGGCAGGCGTCACTGAAGCTTTCTTT	CARTLVWAGVTEAFF
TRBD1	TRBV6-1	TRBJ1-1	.	TGTGCCAGCAGTGAGGACAGGGGATCGTGGGCTTTCTTT	CASSEDRGSWAFF
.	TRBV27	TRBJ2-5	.	TGTGCCAGCAGTTTATCCTGGGGGGGCGGCGAGAAGACCCAGTACTTC	CASSLSWGGGEKTQYF
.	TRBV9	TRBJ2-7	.	TGTGCCAGCAGCGCCCGTACAAACTACGAGCAGTACTTC	CASSARTNYEQYF
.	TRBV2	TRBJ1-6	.	TGTGCCAGCAGTGGCAGGGGTGATCTACCCCTCCACTTT	CASSGRGDLPLHF
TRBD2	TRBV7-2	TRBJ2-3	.	TGTGCCAGCAGCCTGTGGACTAGCGGGGGGGCTGGGGCAGATACGCAGTATTTT	CASSLWTSGGAGADTQYF
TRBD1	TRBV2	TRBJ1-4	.	TGTGCCAGCAGTGAAGGGACAGGGTGGAAGTCTAATGAAAAACTGTTTTTT	CASSEGTGWKSNEKLFF
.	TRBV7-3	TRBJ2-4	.	TGTGCCAGCAGCTTACGCGGGGCAGCGGACATTCAGTACTTC	CASSLRGAADIQYF
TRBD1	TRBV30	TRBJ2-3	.	TGTGCCTGGAGTCCAGGGACAGGGGGGACAGATACGCAGTATTTT	CAWSPGTGGTDTQYF
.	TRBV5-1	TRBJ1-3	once	TGCGCCAGCAGCACCTCAGGGGAAGCGCACTCTGGAAACACCATATATTTT	CASSTSGEAHSGNTIYF
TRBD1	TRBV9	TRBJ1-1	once	TGTGCCAGCGGACCCCGGACAGGGGGCAGAGGAGCTTTCTTT	CASGPRTGGRGAFF
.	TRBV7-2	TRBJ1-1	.	TGTGCCAGCAAAACTGGAGTTTCCCCTGAAGCTTTCTTT	CASKTGVSPEAFF
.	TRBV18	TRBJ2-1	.	TGTGCCAGCTCACCATTGAAGCGGTCCGAGCAGTTCTTC	CASSPLKRSEQFF
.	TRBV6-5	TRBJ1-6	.	TGTGCCAGCAGTTACTCGTTGAGGGTGTATAATTCACCCCTCCACTTT	CASSYSLRVYNSPLHF
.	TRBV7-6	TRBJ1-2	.	TGTGCCAGCAGCCCACGTGAAGGGGCCGCGCCCGGCTACACCTTC	CASSPREGAAPGYTF
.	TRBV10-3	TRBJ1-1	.	TGTGCCATCAGACTATCAGTGAACACTGAAGCTTTCTTT	CAIRLSVNTEAFF
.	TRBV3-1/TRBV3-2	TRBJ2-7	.	TGTGCCAGCAGCCAAGGGGTGGGCGCCTACGAGCAGTACTTC	CASSQGVGAYEQYF
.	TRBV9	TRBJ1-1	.	TGTGCCAGCAGCGTAGAGAGGGAGGGGCTAGTCGCTTTCTTT	CASSVEREGLVAFF
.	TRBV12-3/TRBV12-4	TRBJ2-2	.	TGTGCCAGCAGTTTACTTGGCCCCGGGGAGCTGTTTTTT	CASSLLGPGELFF
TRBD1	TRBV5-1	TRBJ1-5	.	TGCGCCAGCAGCCCCGGGACAGGGCCCACCAATCAGCCCCAGCATTTT	CASSPGTGPTNQPQHF
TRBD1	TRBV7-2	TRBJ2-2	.	TGTGCCAGCAGGCTTCAGACAGGGTCACCCGGGGAGCTGTTTTTT	CASRLQTGSPGELFF